The source of this T cell receptor beta chain is a study of cytotoxic CD8 clonotypes in ibrutinib-treated CLL. Study as a whole: When averaged across all of the samples, the counts came to roughly 250,000 productive templates and more than 85,000 productive rearrangements. Study-wide findings and caveats: Investigators sampled sustained-remission and progressing patients at differing times. The study found public clonotypes uncommon, contracting or stable on treatment. Relative to age-matched healthy donors, clonality at baseline was higher, and it tracked circulating CD8+ T-cell counts.

V lost 2 bases to trimming and J lost 2 bases, with 9 bases between them. CDR3 size: 14 residues. CDR1 is SGHTA, CDR2 FQGTGA, per germline. About this clone: Its antigen remains unidentified.

Sequencing was performed with immunoSEQ multiplex PCR; in TCRdb, only in-frame clones are kept and a portion is missing. The sample lists approximately 350,000 clones, roughly 67% occurring once. This clonotype was sampled from a human donor with chronic lymphocytic leukemia. This sample comprised PBMCs, obtained after 36 months of ibrutinib treatment. The chain uses TRBV7-3 and TRBJ1-2, with D maybe TRBD1 (5 bases). The CDR3 DNA sequence: TGTGCCAGCAGCTTAGGCTGGGGGAACTATGGCTACACCTTC. Translated, it gives CASSLGWGNYGYTF. The complete variable domain, with remaining parts taken from reference TRBV7-3 and TRBJ1-2, reads GAGVSQTPSNKVTEKGKYVELRCDPISGHTALYWYRQSLGQGPEFLIYFQGTGAADDSGLPNDRFFAVRPEGSVSTLKIQRTERGDSAVYLCASSLGWGNYGYTFGSGTRLTVV.